This T cell receptor (beta chain) was recovered during a study of blood T cells in healthy people across ages. Whole-study results and caveats: Significant beta diversity loss was already apparent by age around 40, declining roughly linearly.

PCR was performed a second time for about 7 to 12 cycles using a sample-barcoded 5' primer and a J-beta primer mix. Every sample gave at least 3 million paired-end reads containing CDR3. One entry per CDR3 protein, called by TCRdb with MiXCR from the 5' RACE reads. The sample has around 1,800,000 distinct CDR3 sequences; roughly two fifths are singletons. Comment on this clonotype: The antigen remains unidentified.

The trim removed 11 bases at V and 8 bases at J, leaving 8 bases unmatched. This CDR3 contains 11 residues. Germline V gene sequence: CDR1 PRHDT, CDR2 FYEKMQ (reference sequence). This TCR was sampled from a human donor in good health. The rearrangement links TRBV13 to TRBJ1-2; TRBD1 aligns across 7 bases. The sequencing input was blood. The CDR3 here is CAGRQGGGYTF. As DNA, the CDR3 is TGTGCCGGTAGACAGGGAGGCGGCTACACCTTC.